This T cell receptor (beta chain) was sequenced during a study of blood T cell repertoires in COVID-19. Study context: The cDNA or gDNA used as material had been derived from T cells, B-cell-depleted T cells, or PBMCs.

The age range of participants was about 18 to 90 years, with residence in about 25 US areas. Researchers sorted participants into cohorts using their self-reported clinical history. Germline V gene data show CDR1 as SGHDN and CDR2 as FVKESK. The CDR3 is 14 residues long. V lost 2 bases, J lost 3 bases, and 0 bases stayed unmatched. Profiled with immunoSEQ multiplex PCR; TCRdb holds only in-frame clones, not every one. The data hold approximately 230,000 clones, with 70% to 85% observed a single time. The TCR originated in a man aged 35 to 55 who had recovered from COVID-19. The chain uses TRBV14 and TRBJ2-5, with TRBD2 matching 10 bases. Specimen: PBMCs or T cells enriched from blood (not recorded which). For the CDR3, the DNA is TGTGCCAGCAGCCAAACTAGCGGGAAAGAGACCCAGTACTTC. Its protein product is CASSQTSGKETQYF.